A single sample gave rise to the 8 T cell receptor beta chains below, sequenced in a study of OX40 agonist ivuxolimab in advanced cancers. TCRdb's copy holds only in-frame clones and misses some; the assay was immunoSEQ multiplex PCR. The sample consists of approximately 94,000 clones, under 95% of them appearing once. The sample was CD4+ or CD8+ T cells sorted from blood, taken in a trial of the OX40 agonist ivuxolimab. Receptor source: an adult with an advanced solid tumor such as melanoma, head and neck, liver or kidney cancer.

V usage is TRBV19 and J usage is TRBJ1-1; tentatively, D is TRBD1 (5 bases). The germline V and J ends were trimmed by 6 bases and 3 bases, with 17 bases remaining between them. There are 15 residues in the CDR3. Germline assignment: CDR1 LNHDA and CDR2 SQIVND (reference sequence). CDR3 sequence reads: CASRGAAGGYTEAFF. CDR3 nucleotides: TGTGCCAGTAGAGGGGCAGCCGGCGGGTACACTGAAGCTTTCTTT.

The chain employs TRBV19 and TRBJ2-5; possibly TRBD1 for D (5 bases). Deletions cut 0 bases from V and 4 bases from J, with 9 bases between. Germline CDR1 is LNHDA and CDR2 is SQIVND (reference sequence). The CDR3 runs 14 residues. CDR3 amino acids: CASSIEVQGETQYF. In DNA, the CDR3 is TGTGCCAGTAGTATAGAGGTTCAGGGAGAGACCCAGTACTTC.

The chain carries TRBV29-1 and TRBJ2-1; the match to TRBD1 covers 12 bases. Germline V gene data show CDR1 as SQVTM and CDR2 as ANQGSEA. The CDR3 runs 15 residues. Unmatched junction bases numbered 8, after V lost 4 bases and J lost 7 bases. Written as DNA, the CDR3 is TGCAGCGTTGGAGGGGGGACAGGGGGCCAAAATGAGCAGTTCTTC. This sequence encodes CSVGGGTGGQNEQFF.

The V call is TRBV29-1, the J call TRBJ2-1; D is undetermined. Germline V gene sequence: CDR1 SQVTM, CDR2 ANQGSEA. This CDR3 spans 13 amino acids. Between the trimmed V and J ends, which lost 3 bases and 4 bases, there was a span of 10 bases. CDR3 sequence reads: CSVDRAGYNEQFF. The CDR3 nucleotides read TGCAGCGTTGATAGGGCAGGTTACAATGAGCAGTTCTTC.

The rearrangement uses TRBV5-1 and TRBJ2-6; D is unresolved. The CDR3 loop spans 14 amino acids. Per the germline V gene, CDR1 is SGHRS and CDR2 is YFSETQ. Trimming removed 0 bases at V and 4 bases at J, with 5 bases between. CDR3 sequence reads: CASSLDPGANVLTF. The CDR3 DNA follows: TGCGCCAGCAGCTTGGACCCCGGGGCCAACGTCCTGACTTTC.

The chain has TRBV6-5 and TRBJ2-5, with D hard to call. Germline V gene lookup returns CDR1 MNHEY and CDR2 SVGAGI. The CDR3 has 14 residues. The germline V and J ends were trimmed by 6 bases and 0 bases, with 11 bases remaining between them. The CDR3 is CASSRSRYQETQYF. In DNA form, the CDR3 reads TGTGCCAGCAGCAGGAGTAGGTACCAAGAGACCCAGTACTTC.

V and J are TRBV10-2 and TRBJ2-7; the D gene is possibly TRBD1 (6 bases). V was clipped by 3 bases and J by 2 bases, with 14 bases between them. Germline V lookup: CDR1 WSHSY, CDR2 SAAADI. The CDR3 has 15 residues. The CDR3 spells CASSDPSGTTYEQYF. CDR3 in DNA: TGCGCCAGCAGTGACCCCTCCGGGACAACCTACGAGCAGTACTTC.

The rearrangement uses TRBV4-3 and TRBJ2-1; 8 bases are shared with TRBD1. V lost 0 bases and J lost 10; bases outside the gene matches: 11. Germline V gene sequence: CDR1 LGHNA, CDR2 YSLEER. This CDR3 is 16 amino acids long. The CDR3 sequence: CASSQDSTGGLGEQFF. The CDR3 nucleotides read TGCGCCAGCAGCCAAGATAGCACAGGGGGGTTAGGAGAGCAGTTCTTC.